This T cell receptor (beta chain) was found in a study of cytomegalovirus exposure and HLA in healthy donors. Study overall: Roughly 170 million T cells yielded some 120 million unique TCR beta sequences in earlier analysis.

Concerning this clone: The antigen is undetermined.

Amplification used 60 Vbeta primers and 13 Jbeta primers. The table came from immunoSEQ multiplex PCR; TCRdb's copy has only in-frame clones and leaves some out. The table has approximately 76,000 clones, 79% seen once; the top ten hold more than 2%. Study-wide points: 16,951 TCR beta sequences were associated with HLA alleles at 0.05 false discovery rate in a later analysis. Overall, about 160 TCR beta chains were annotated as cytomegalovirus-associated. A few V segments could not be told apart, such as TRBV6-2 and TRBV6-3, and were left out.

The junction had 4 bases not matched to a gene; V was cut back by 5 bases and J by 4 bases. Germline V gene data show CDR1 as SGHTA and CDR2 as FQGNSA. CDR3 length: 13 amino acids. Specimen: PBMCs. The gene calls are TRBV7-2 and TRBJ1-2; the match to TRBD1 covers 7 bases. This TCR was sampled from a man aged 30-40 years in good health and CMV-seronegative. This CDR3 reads CASSRRDSYGYTF. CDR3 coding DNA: TGTGCCAGCAGCCGGCGGGACAGCTATGGCTACACCTTC.